The source of this T cell receptor (beta chain) is a study of identical twins. Overall study findings and caveats: Conclusions were based on cross-sectional statistical analysis, without following the same donors.

Germline CDR1 is MNHEY and CDR2 is SVGAGI. V lost 4 bases to trimming and J lost 4 bases; unmatched junction nucleotides: 6. The CDR3 is 15 amino acids. This clonotype was counted at least ten times. As yet, its antigen is unknown. TCRdb analysed the 5' RACE reads with MiXCR anew, one entry per CDR3 protein. The sample lists roughly 630,000 distinct CDR3 sequences, under 8.5% occurring once. The data were also submitted as part of a second study, on yellow fever vaccine responses in identical twins.

The source is a woman between 18 and 29 years old in good health. The sequencing input was PBMCs. The J gene is TRBJ2-2, the V gene TRBV6-5; 7 bases agree with TRBD1. The CDR3 loop is CASSSTGVGTGELFF. The CDR3 bases are TGTGCCAGCAGTTCCACAGGGGTGGGCACCGGGGAGCTGTTTTTT.